A selection of T cell receptor beta chains follows, all from one sample in a study of low-dose radiotherapy and immunotherapy resistance in tumors. One entry per CDR3 protein, called by TCRdb with MiXCR from the reads. The data hold just over 90,000 distinct CDR3 sequences, with around a fifth observed a single time. This specimen consisted of PBMCs, obtained after low-dose radiotherapy plus immunotherapy. These receptors were collected from a female donor with ovarian cancer. The CDR3 runs from the conserved cysteine through the conserved F or W. A D gene is named only where the DNA matches it firmly. Size tells how often a clone was seen (once, few, many) or the class of an expanded clone, and some rows leave it out.

j_call clone_size v_call d_call cdr3_nt cdr3_aa
TRBJ2-1 many TRBV11-2 TRBD2 TGTGCCAGCAGCCTTCGACTAGCGGGAGTAGTGAATGAGCAGTTCTTC CASSLRLAGVVNEQFF
TRBJ2-7 many TRBV20-1 . TGCAGTGCTACCTTCGGGTTCTCCTACGAGCAGTACTTC CSATFGFSYEQYF
TRBJ1-2 medium-sized TRBV29-1 . TGCAGCGTCACAACCGGACGCTATGGCTACACCTTC CSVTTGRYGYTF
TRBJ2-1 . TRBV24-1 TRBD2 TGTGCCACCAGTGATAGTAGACTAGCGGGATCAACGTACAATGAGCAGTTCTTC CATSDSRLAGSTYNEQFF
TRBJ2-7 . TRBV6-2/TRBV6-3 . TGTGCCAGCAGTTCCACCATCTCCTACGAGCAGTACTTC CASSSTISYEQYF
TRBJ1-4 . TRBV12-3/TRBV12-4 . . CASRRSGEKLFFF
TRBJ1-5 many TRBV5-5 . TGTGCCAGCAGCTTGGACGGCGATAGCAATCAGCCCCAGCATTTT CASSLDGDSNQPQHF
TRBJ2-2 many TRBV6-2/TRBV6-3 . TGTGCCAGCAGTTACTCGACGGGCGACACCGGGGAGCTGTTTTTT CASSYSTGDTGELFF
TRBJ1-2 . TRBV6-1 . TGTGCCAGCAGTGAACGTGGGGCGTTTAACTATGGCTACACCTTC CASSERGAFNYGYTF
TRBJ2-1 many TRBV20-1 TRBD2 TGCAGTGTTCCGACTAGCGGGAGCTTCTACAATGAGCAGTTCTTC CSVPTSGSFYNEQFF
TRBJ2-1 . TRBV3-1 . TGTGCCAGCAGCCAGACGGTGAACAATGAGCAGTTCTTC CASSQTVNNEQFF
TRBJ2-7 many TRBV7-6 . TGTGCCAGCAGCCCTTTGGGTGGGGGGAACTACGAGCAGTACTTC CASSPLGGGNYEQYF
TRBJ2-3 . TRBV7-9 TRBD2 TGTGCCAGCAGTCGGCCCGCCGGGGGGAAATCCACAGATACGCAGTATTTT CASSRPAGGKSTDTQYF
TRBJ1-2 many TRBV30 . TGTGCTCGGACGGGCAGGGAAGGCTACACCTTC CARTGREGYTF
TRBJ1-1 many TRBV7-9 TRBD1 TGTGCCAGCAGCCCCGGACAGGGGGCTAAGGACACTGAAGCTTTCTTT CASSPGQGAKDTEAFF
TRBJ1-1 . TRBV11-2 . TGTGCCAGCAGCTTAGGCAAGGGGGTTGGCACTGAAGCTTTCTTT CASSLGKGVGTEAFF
TRBJ2-2 . TRBV2 . TGTGCCAGCAGTGAATTGGGCCAGGGCCTCACCGGGGAGCTGTTTTTT CASSELGQGLTGELFF
TRBJ2-3 . TRBV3-1 TRBD1 TGTGCCAGCAGCCGGGGACAGGGGATAAGCACAGATACGCAGTATTTT CASSRGQGISTDTQYF
TRBJ2-7 many TRBV15 TRBD2 TGTGCCACCAGCGAACGGACTAGCGGGAGGGCGTACGAGCAGTACTTC CATSERTSGRAYEQYF
TRBJ1-3 . TRBV12-3/TRBV12-4 TRBD1 TGTGCCAGCAGCAACGGACAGGGCAGATCTGGAAACACCATATATTTT CASSNGQGRSGNTIYF
TRBJ2-1 many TRBV2 TRBD2 TGTGCCAGCCCCCCTAGCGGGAGTGTCTATGAGCAGTTCTTC CASPPSGSVYEQFF
TRBJ2-1 many TRBV24-1 TRBD1 TGTGCCACCAGTGATTTGCTCGGGACAGGGGGCAATGAGCAGTTCTTC CATSDLLGTGGNEQFF
TRBJ1-5 many TRBV6-2/TRBV6-3 . TGTGCCAGCAGTTCAGACAGTCCCTCGGGCAATCAGCCCCAGCATTTT CASSSDSPSGNQPQHF
TRBJ2-7 many TRBV28 TRBD2 TGTGCCAGCAGCTCCCGACTAGCGGCCTACGAGCAGTACTTC CASSSRLAAYEQYF
TRBJ2-1 many TRBV12-3/TRBV12-4 . TGTGCCAGCCCCCCCGCAGACAATCACAATGAGCAGTTCTTC CASPPADNHNEQFF
TRBJ2-7 . TRBV4-1 TRBD2 TGCGCCAGCAGCCGCTCCACTAGCGGGGGGACCTACGAGCAGTACTTC CASSRSTSGGTYEQYF
TRBJ1-1 many TRBV5-1 TRBD1 TGCGCCAGCAGCTATCCGGACAGGGCGAACACTGAAGCTTTCTTT CASSYPDRANTEAFF
TRBJ2-1 few TRBV5-1 TRBD1 TGCGCCAGCAATGGCAGGGGGCGCATCCATGAGCAGTTCTTC CASNGRGRIHEQFF
TRBJ1-5 many TRBV7-9 . TGTGCCAGCAGCCAGAGAGGGGATCAGCCCCAGCATTTT CASSQRGDQPQHF
TRBJ2-7 few TRBV6-2/TRBV6-3 . TGTGCCAGCCAATCGGTGGGGGCAGAGCAGTACTTC CASQSVGAEQYF
TRBJ1-3 . TRBV5-1 TRBD1 TGCGCCAGCAGCTTGGACAGGGGGGCTGGAAACACCATATATTTT CASSLDRGAGNTIYF
TRBJ2-1 many TRBV29-1 TRBD2 TGCAGCGCCGGGGAGCGGGGGTCCTACAATGAGCAGTTCTTC CSAGERGSYNEQFF
TRBJ2-1 few TRBV20-1 . TGCAGTGCTAGAGAGAGGCAGGGGGGGGTTGGTGAGCAGTTCTTC CSARERQGGVGEQFF
TRBJ2-7 many TRBV6-1 TRBD2 TGTGCCAGCAGATGGACTAGCTTATCCGAGCAGTACTTC CASRWTSLSEQYF
TRBJ1-6 many TRBV7-2 . TGTGCCAGCAGCCAGACGACAGTTTCACCCCTCCACTTT CASSQTTVSPLHF
TRBJ2-7 . TRBV20-1 TRBD1 TGCAGTGCTAGAGCTCTGACAGGGGGGTTCTACGAGCAGTACTTC CSARALTGGFYEQYF
TRBJ1-3 . TRBV29-1 . TGCAGCGTTGAGGGGGGTCCTGGAAACACCATATATTTT CSVEGGPGNTIYF
TRBJ1-2 many TRBV2 . TGTGCCAGCAGTGAAACCACGTCTAACTATGGCTACACCTTC CASSETTSNYGYTF
TRBJ1-5 many TRBV4-2 TRBD1 TGTGCCAGCAGCCTAGGTCAGGACAGGGATCAGCCCCAGCATTTT CASSLGQDRDQPQHF
TRBJ1-1 . TRBV29-1 . TGCAGCGTTGAAAGGACAGAGAACACTGAAGCTTTCTTT CSVERTENTEAFF
TRBJ1-1 many TRBV21-1 . TGTGCCAGCAGCAAAGAGGGCACAGGGGCCACTGAAGCTTTCTTT CASSKEGTGATEAFF
TRBJ1-1 many TRBV7-9 . TGTGCCAGCAGCCCTACAGGGACAATGAACACTGAAGCTTTCTTT CASSPTGTMNTEAFF
TRBJ2-1 once TRBV7-4 . TGTGCCAGCAGCCTGTACCAGCCAATTTACAATGAGCAGTTCTTC CASSLYQPIYNEQFF
TRBJ1-5 . TRBV5-1 . TGCGCCAGCAGCTTGAACCAGGGGCTAGATCAGCCCCAGCATTTT CASSLNQGLDQPQHF
TRBJ2-3 . TRBV6-2/TRBV6-3 TRBD2 TGTGCCAGCAGTGAAGGGTTCGTGGGGCTAGCGGGAGTTAATACGCAGTATTTT CASSEGFVGLAGVNTQYF
TRBJ1-5 many TRBV28 TRBD1 TGTGCCAGCAGTTTCGACAGGGGGGGAGGTCAGCCCCAGCATTTT CASSFDRGGGQPQHF
TRBJ1-5 . TRBV30 . TGTGCCTGGAGTGTGTCTTGGGCGGGGCCACGCAATCAGCCCCAGCATTTT CAWSVSWAGPRNQPQHF
TRBJ1-5 many TRBV3-1 TRBD1 TGTGCCAGCAGCAAAGGGGGCAGGGGACTAAACCAGCCCCAGCATTTT CASSKGGRGLNQPQHF
TRBJ1-3 many TRBV18 . TGTGCCAGCTCACCATCAGCTGGAAACACCATATATTTT CASSPSAGNTIYF
TRBJ2-5 many TRBV28 TRBD1 TGTGCCAGCAGTTTGACAGGGGTACAAGAGACCCAGTACTTC CASSLTGVQETQYF
TRBJ1-3 many TRBV3-1 . TGTGCCAGCAGCCAATGGAATGAGGCAGTCTCTGGAAACACCATATATTTT CASSQWNEAVSGNTIYF
TRBJ2-2 many TRBV4-1 . TGCGCCAGCAGCCAAGAGGGCGGCTTATCGACCGGGGAGCTGTTTTTT CASSQEGGLSTGELFF
TRBJ2-2 many TRBV7-3 TRBD2 TGTGCCAGCAGCAACCTACTAGCGGGAGTCCCCGGGGAGCTGTTTTTT CASSNLLAGVPGELFF
TRBJ2-1 many TRBV12-5 TRBD2 TGTGCTAGTGGTTTGATTGGCGGGAGATCTCGGGAGCAGTTCTTC CASGLIGGRSREQFF